These 2 T cell receptor beta chains share one sample of origin, sequenced in a study of T cell responses to AZD1222 COVID-19 vaccine. The table came from immunoSEQ multiplex PCR; TCRdb's copy has only in-frame clones and leaves some out. The table has over 110,000 clones, 85% to 90% seen once; the top ten hold around 1.6%. Source: peripheral blood, taken on day 0 of AZD1222 vaccination. Receptors originate from an adult in good health.

The CDR3 is CAIREDRSQPQHF. The CDR3 nucleotides read TGTGCCATCCGCGAGGATCGAAGTCAGCCCCAGCATTTT. The rearrangement links TRBV6-5 to TRBJ1-5, with D unclear. The germline V and J ends were trimmed by 10 bases and 6 bases, with 16 bases remaining between them. The V gene's germline CDR1 is MNHEY and CDR2 SVGAGI. The CDR3 runs 13 residues.

This clone was observed once. CDR3 residues: CASRDSGRGYEQYF. CDR3 DNA sequence: TGTGCCAGCAGAGATAGCGGGAGAGGGTACGAGCAGTACTTC. The genes are TRBV2 and TRBJ2-7; 9 bases agree with TRBD2. This CDR3 has 14 residues. V lost 6 bases, J lost 4 bases, and 7 bases stayed unmatched. In germline, CDR1 is SNHLY, CDR2 FYNNEI.